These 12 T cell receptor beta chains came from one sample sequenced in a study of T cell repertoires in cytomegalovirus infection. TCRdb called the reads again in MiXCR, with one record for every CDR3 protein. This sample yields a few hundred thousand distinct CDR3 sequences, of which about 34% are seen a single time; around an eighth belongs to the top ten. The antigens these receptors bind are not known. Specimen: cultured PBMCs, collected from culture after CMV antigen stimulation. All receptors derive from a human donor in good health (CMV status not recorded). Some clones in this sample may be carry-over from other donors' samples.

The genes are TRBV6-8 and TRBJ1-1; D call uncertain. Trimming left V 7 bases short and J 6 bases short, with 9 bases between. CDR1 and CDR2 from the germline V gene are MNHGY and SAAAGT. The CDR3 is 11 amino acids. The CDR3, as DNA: TGTGCCAGCATGTATGGTCCTGAAGCTTTCTTT. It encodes CASMYGPEAFF.

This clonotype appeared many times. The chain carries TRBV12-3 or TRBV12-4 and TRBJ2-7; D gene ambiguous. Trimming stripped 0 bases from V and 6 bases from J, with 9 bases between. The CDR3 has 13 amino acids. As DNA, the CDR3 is TGTGCCAGCAGTTTAGCGCAAGGTCGCGAGCAGTACGTC. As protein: CASSLAQGREQYV.

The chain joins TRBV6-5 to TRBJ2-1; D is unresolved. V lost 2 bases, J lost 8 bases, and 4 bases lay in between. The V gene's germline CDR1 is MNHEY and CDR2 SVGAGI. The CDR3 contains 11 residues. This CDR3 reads CASSYPDEQFF. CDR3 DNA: TGTGCCAGCAGTTACCCGGATGAGCAGTTCTTC.

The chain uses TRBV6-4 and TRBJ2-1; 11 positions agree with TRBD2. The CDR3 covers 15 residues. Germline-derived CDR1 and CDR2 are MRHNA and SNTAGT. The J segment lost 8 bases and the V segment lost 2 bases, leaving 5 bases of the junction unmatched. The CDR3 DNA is TGTGCCAGCAGTGACATAGCGGGAGGGGTACATGAGCAGTTCTTC. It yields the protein CASSDIAGGVHEQFF.

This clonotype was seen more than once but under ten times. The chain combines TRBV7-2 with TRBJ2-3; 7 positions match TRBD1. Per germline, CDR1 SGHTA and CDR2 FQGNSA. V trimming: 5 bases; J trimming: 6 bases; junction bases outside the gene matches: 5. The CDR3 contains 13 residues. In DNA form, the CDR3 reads TGTGCCAGCAGCGATGACAGGGTCGATACGCAGTATTTT. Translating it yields CASSDDRVDTQYF.

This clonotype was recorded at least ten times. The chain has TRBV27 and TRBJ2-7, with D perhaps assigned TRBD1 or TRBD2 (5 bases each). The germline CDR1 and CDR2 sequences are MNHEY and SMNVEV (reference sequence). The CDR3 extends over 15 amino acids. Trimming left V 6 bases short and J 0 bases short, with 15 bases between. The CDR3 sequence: CASSTRDGSSYEQYF. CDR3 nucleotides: TGTGCCAGCAGCACAAGGGACGGAAGCTCCTACGAGCAGTACTTC.

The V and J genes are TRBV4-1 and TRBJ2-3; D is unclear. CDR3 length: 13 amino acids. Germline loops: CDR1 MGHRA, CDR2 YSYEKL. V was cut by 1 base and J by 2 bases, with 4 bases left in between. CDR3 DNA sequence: TGCGCCAGCAGCCAAGCTCTCACAGATACGCAGTATTTT. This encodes CASSQALTDTQYF.

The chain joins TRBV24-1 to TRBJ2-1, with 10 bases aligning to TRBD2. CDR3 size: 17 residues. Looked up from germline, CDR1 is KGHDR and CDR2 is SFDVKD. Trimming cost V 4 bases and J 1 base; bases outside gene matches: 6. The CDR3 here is CATSEGGSGRSYNEQFF. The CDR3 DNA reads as TGTGCCACCAGTGAGGGCGGTAGCGGGAGGTCCTACAATGAGCAGTTCTTC.

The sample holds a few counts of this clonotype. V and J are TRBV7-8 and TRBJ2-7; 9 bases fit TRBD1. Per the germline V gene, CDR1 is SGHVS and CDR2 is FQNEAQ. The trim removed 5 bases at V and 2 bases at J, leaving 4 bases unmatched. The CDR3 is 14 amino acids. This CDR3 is CASSRRQGAYEQYV. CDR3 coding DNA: TGTGCCAGCAGCCGTCGACAGGGGGCCTACGAGCAGTACGTC.

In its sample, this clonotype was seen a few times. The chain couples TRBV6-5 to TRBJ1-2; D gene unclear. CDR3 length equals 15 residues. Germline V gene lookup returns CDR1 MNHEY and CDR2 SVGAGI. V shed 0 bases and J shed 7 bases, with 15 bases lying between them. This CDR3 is CASSYSRPTLSGYTF. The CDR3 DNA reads TGTGCCAGCAGTTACTCTCGGCCGACCTTGAGTGGCTACACCTTC.

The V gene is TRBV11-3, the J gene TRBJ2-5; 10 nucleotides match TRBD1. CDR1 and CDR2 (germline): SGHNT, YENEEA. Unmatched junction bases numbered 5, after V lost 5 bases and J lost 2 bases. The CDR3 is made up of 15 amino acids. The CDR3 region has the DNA TGTGCCAGCAGCGGCGGGACAGGGGTACAAGAGACCCAGTACTTC. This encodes CASSGGTGVQETQYF. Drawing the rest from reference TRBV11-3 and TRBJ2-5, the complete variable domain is EAGVVQSPRYKIIEKKQPVAFWCNPISGHNTLYWYLQNLGQGPELLIRYENEEAVDDSQLPKDRFSAERLKGVDSTLKIQPAELGDSAVYLCASSGGTGVQETQYFGPGTRLLVL.

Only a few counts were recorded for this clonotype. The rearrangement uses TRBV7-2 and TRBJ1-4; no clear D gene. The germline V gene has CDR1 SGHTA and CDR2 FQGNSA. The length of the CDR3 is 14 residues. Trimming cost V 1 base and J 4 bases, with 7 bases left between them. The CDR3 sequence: CASSLDGNNEKLFF. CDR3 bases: TGTGCCAGCAGCTTAGACGGGAATAATGAAAAACTGTTTTTT.